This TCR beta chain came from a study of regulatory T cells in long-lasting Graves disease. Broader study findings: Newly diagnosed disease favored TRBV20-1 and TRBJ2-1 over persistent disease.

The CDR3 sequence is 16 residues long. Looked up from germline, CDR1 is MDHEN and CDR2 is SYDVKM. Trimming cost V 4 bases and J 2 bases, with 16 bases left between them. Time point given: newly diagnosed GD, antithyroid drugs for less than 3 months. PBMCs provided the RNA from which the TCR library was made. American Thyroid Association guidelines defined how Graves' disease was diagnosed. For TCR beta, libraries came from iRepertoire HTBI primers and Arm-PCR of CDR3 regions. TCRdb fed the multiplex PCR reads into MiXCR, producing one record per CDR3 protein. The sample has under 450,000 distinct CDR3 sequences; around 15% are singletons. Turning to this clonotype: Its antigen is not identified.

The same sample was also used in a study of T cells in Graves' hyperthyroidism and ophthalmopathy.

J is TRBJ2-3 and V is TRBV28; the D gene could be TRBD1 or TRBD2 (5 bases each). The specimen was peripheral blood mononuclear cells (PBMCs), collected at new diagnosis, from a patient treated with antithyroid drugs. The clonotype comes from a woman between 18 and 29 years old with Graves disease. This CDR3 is CASSSPDRDDTDTQYF. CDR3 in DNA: TGTGCCAGCAGTTCCCCGGATAGGGACGACACAGATACGCAGTATTTT.